The sequence of this TCR beta chain was determined in a study of cytomegalovirus exposure and HLA in healthy donors (dated by TCRdb to 2016 to 2017). For the wider study: The roughly 700 repertoires of the first cohort and the roughly 110 validation repertoires were produced on the same platform, according to a later analysis. The study was designed to test whether signatures of past pathogen exposure could be identified by cataloging public T cell receptors. Besides the first cohort of some 670 subjects, a separate validation cohort made up of around 120 different subjects was used. To predict cytomegalovirus infection status, the study brought together high-throughput TCR immunosequencing, statistical association of individual TCRs with disease status, and machine learning. What the work shows at the level of the full study, not this receptor alone: Most TCR sequences were observed very rarely across donors, whereas some public TCRs were present in many individuals. A later analysis lacked HLA typing for the validation cohort, so it scored co-occurrence in that cohort across all 110 or so repertoires. Subsequent analysis determined that TCRs grouped into clusters in the first cohort also showed a tendency toward co-occurrence across the 120 validation repertoires, and roughly 94% of cluster scores exceeded 0. In vitro tests confirmed that three of the cytomegalovirus-associated TCR beta chains recognize cytomegalovirus antigens. The classifier was reported to diagnose cytomegalovirus status with high specificity and sensitivity in both the original and validation cohorts. The authors suggested that the approach could potentially be generalized to other disease states and immunological phenotypes. The study gave a list of under 200 TCR beta chains associated with cytomegalovirus.

A word on this clone: Its antigen target is currently unknown. No much larger clone exists at a distance of one base, and base qualities are not known.

The CDR3, from cysteine to phenylalanine, totals 14 residues. Solely the CDR3 DNA is kept, with 42 bases framed from the first base. Trimming at the junction amounts to 0 bases on V and 6 bases on J, and the germline ends lie 11 bases apart. As encoded in the germline V gene, CDR1 is LGHNA while CDR2 is YNFKEQ. Donors formed part of the validation cohort, which comprised about 120 subjects and was distinct from the first cohort of several hundred subjects. Library creation used the immunoSEQ multiplex PCR assay. From the authors' description of their analysis: A statistical classification framework was built to diagnose cytomegalovirus status from the catalog of TCR beta chain sequences. What TCRdb holds here is the immuneACCESS table cut down to in-frame rearrangements. Part of the clones is not present; checked against another copy, under half of the missing clones reflect an unresolved V gene, and the others are unexplained. Clonal size and the V and J genes are those of that table, whereas D and trimming came from the DNA. Counted in this sample were more than 95,000 clones; roughly 95% of them appeared once. The biggest ten clones account for approximately 1.5% of the sample.

This TCR was sampled from a man between 18 and 29 years old in good health and CMV-seronegative. The V and J genes are TRBV4-2 and TRBJ2-5; TRBD1 is a possible D gene, resting on 5 matching bases. The sequencing sample was made of PBMCs. DNA sequence: TGTGCCAGCAGCCAAGACGTGGGGCGGAAGACCCAGTACTTC. The resulting protein is CASSQDVGRKTQYF.